The 9 T cell receptor beta chains below come from one sample, sequenced in a study of technical replicates of blood from a handful of donors (dated by TCRdb to about 2017). Library method: the immunoSEQ multiplex PCR assay. The table comes from immuneACCESS by way of TCRdb, which keeps in-frame sequences with V and J called. Part of the clones is missing from these tables; in studies checked, under half for an unresolved V gene and the rest for unknown reasons. The table for this sample lists around 75,000 clones; about 90% of them were counted only once. The ten largest account for approximately 0.3% of the sample. Sequencing was carried out using T cells isolated from PBMCs. These receptors all stem from a human donor in good health.

The CDR3 DNA reads as TGCGCCAGCAGCTTTAGCGGGACCAACGGGGGCGGGGAGCTGTTTTTT. Translation gives CASSFSGTNGGGELFF. The rearrangement joins TRBV5-1 to TRBJ2-2, with 8 bases identical to TRBD2. J was trimmed by 7 bases and V by 2 bases; bases with no gene match: 10. Per the germline V gene, CDR1 is SGHRS and CDR2 is YFSETQ. The CDR3 length is 16 residues.

The rearrangement uses TRBV6-1 and TRBJ2-3; D not resolved. Trimming pared 0 bases from V and 9 bases from J, leaving 10 bases between. Looked up from germline, CDR1 is MNHNS and CDR2 is SASEGT. This CDR3 is built from 13 residues. In nucleotides, the CDR3 is TGTGCCAGCAGTGAAGCACCCCTCGGGACGCAGTATTTT. It yields the protein CASSEAPLGTQYF.

The rearrangement uses TRBV2 and TRBJ2-1; 8 nucleotides agree with TRBD2. The V and J ends lost 3 bases and 7 bases, in that order; junction bases with no gene match: 8. The CDR3 sequence is 15 residues long. Germline CDR1 reads SNHLY; CDR2 reads FYNNEI. The CDR3 region is CASSDSLVAGNEQFF. The DNA of the CDR3 is TGTGCCAGCAGTGATTCTCTGGTAGCGGGGAATGAGCAGTTCTTC.

This rearrangement joins TRBV7-9 to TRBJ2-7, with D possibly matching TRBD1 (5 bases). V shed 6 bases and J shed 2 bases, with 14 bases lying between them. The CDR3 loop spans 14 amino acids. Germline V gene data show CDR1 as SEHNR and CDR2 as FQNEAQ (reference sequence). Written as DNA, the CDR3 is TGTGCCAGCAGACCCCAGGGTCCGGCCTACGAGCAGTACTTC. It specifies CASRPQGPAYEQYF.

V usage is TRBV25-1 and J usage is TRBJ2-1, with 9 bases aligning to TRBD2. V trimming: 1 base; J trimming: 6 bases; junction bases outside the gene matches: 10. This CDR3 contains 17 residues. Germline values: CDR1 MGHDK, CDR2 SYGVNS. The CDR3 sequence is CASSESGLAGLVNEQFF. Here the CDR3 DNA reads TGTGCCAGCAGTGAATCTGGGCTAGCGGGGTTAGTCAATGAGCAGTTCTTC.

This clone has just one count. This chain connects TRBV5-1 to TRBJ2-2; TRBD1 matches at 10 bases. V gave up 1 base and J gave up 4 bases; unmatched junction bases: 7. Germline CDR1 SGHRS, CDR2 YFSETQ. CDR3 size: 17 residues. CDR3 DNA: TGCGCCAGCAGCTTGCTCCGGGACAGGGGTCCCACCGGGGAGCTGTTTTTT. It specifies CASSLLRDRGPTGELFF.

The V and J genes are TRBV28 and TRBJ2-7; tentatively, D is TRBD1 (6 bases). This CDR3 region has 15 residues. Germline V gene lookup returns CDR1 MDHEN and CDR2 SYDVKM. V was trimmed by 5 bases and J by 2 bases, leaving 16 bases between them. CDR3: CASSETPGHPYEQYF. Here the CDR3 DNA reads TGTGCCAGCAGTGAGACCCCGGGACACCCCTACGAGCAGTACTTC. The whole variable domain, remainder taken from reference TRBV28 and TRBJ2-7, is DVKVTQSSRYLVKRTGEKVFLECVQDMDHENMFWYRQDPGLGLRLIYFSYDVKMKEKGDIPEGYSVSREKKERFSLILESASTNQTSMYLCASSETPGHPYEQYFGPGTRLTVT.

The chain employs TRBV18 and TRBJ2-1; perhaps TRBD1 as D (6 bases). The V end lost 0 bases, the J end lost 3 bases, and 12 bases lay between the germline ends. This CDR3 has 16 amino acids. CDR1 and CDR2 (germline): KGHSH, LQKENI. The CDR3, as DNA: TGTGCCAGCTCACCACCGCTAGAGGACAGCTACAATGAGCAGTTCTTC. It is translated as CASSPPLEDSYNEQFF. The variable domain in full, completed from reference TRBV18 and TRBJ2-1, reads NAGVMQNPRHLVRRRGQEARLRCSPMKGHSHVYWYRQLPEEGLKFMVYLQKENIIDESGMPKERFSAEFPKEGPSILRIQQVVRGDSAAYFCASSPPLEDSYNEQFFGPGTRLTVL.

The genes are TRBV7-9 and TRBJ1-5, with D unclear. The CDR3 extends over 13 amino acids. V was trimmed by 3 bases and J by 4 bases, leaving 7 bases between them. The V gene's germline CDR1 is SEHNR and CDR2 FQNEAQ (reference sequence). Written as DNA, the CDR3 is TGTGCCAGCAGCTTGGGAGAGAATCAGCCCCAGCATTTT. Its protein is CASSLGENQPQHF.